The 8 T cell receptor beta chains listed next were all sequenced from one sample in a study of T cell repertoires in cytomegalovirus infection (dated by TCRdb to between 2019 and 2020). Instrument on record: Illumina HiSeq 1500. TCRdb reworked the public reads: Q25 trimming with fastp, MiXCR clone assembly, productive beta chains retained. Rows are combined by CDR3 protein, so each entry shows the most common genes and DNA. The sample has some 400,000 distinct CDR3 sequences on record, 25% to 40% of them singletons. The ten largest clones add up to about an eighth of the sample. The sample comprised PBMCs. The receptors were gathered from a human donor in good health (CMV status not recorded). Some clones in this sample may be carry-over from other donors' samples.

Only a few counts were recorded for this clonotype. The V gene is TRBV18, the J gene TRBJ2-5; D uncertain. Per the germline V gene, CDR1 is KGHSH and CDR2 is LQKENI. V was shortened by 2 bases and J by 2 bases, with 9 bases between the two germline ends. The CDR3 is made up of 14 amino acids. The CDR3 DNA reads TGTGCCAGCTCACCAACAGACACTCAAGAGACCCAGTACTTC. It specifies CASSPTDTQETQYF.

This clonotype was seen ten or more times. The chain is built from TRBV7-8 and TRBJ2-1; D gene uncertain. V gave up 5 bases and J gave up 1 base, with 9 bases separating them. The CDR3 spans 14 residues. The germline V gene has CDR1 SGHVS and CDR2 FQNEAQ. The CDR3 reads CASSPTWSYNEQFF. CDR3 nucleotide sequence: TGTGCCAGCAGCCCGACCTGGTCCTACAATGAGCAGTTCTTC.

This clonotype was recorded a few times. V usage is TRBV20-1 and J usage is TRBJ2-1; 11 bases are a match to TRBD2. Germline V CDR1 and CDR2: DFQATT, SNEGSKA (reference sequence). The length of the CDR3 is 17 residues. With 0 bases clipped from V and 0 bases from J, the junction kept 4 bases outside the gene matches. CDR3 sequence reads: CSARDVLAGGSYNEQFF. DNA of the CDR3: TGCAGTGCTAGAGACGTGCTAGCGGGGGGCTCCTACAATGAGCAGTTCTTC.

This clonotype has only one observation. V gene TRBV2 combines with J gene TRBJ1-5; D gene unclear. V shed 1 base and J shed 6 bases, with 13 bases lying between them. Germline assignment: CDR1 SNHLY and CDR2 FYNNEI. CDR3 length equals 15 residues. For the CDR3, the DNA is TGTGCCAGCAGTGAAGAGATGGGGTGGGCTCAGCCCCAGCATTTT. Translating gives CASSEEMGWAQPQHF. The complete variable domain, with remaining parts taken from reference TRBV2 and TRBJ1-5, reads EPEVTQTPSHQVTQMGQEVILRCVPISNHLYFYWYRQILGQKVEFLVSFYNNEISEKSEIFDDQFSVERPDGSNFTLKIRSTKLEDSAMYFCASSEEMGWAQPQHFGDGTRLSIL.

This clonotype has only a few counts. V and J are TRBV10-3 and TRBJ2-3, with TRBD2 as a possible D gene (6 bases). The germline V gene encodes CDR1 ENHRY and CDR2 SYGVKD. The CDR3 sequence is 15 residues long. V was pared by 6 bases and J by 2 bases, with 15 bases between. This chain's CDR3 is CAIRLRDFPTDTQYF. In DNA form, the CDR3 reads TGTGCCATCAGGCTCCGGGACTTCCCCACAGATACGCAGTATTTT.

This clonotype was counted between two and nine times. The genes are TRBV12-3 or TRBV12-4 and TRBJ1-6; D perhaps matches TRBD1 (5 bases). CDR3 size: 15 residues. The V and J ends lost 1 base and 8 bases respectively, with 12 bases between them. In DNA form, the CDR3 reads TGTGCCAGCAGTTTAGAGGCGGGGGGATATTCACCCCTCCACTTT. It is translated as CASSLEAGGYSPLHF.

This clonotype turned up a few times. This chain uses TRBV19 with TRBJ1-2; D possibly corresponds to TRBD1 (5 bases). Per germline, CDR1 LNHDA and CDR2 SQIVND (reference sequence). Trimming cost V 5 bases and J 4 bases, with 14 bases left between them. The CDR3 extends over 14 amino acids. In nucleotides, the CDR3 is TGTGCCAGTAGTTCCCCCTTCGACAGCTATGGCTACACCTTC. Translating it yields CASSSPFDSYGYTF.

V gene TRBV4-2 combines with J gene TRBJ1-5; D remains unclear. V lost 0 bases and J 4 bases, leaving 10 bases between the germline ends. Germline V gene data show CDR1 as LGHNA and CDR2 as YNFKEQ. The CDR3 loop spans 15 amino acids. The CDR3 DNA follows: TGTGCCAGCAGCCAAGATCTAGGTTATAATCAGCCCCAGCATTTT. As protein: CASSQDLGYNQPQHF.